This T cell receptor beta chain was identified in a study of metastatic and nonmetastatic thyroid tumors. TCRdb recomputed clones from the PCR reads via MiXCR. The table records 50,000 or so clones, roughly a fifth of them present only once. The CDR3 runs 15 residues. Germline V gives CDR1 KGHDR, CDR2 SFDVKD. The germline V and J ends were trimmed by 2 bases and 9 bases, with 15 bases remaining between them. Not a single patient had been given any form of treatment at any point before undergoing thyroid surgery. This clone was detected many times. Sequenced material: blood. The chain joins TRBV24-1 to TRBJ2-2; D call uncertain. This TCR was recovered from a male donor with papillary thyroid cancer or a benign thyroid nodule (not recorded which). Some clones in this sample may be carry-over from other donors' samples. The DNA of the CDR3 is TGTGCCACCAGTGATTCCCGTTTTTACAACCGGGAGCTGTTTTTT. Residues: CATSDSRFYNRELFF.